Here is one TCR beta chain with its context. Antigen unknown. This CDR3 region has 14 residues. V shed 4 bases, J shed 2 bases, and the junction held 3 bases outside the gene matches. The V gene's germline CDR1 is SGHKS and CDR2 YYEKEE (reference sequence). Using immunoSEQ multiplex PCR, the repertoire was profiled, and TCRdb retains in-frame clones only, with some absent. The data contain around 100,000 clones, 80% to 85% of them singletons. This sample was included in a study of T cell responses to AZD1222 COVID-19 vaccine. Looking at the study overall: Second doses that came at about 4 or about 12 weeks were put together. Study outcomes and limitations: White British ancestry dominated among donors, who included more females, and clonal diversity was possibly underestimated. Repertoire samples came only from after the peak T cell response. Compared with day 0, the breadth and depth of the Spike-specific TCR repertoire rose significantly after two doses of AZD1222.

The material sequenced was peripheral blood, taken on day 0 of AZD1222 vaccination. J is TRBJ2-3 and V is TRBV5-5; 8 positions agree with TRBD2. The receptor comes from an adult in good health. For the CDR3, the DNA is TGTGCCAGCAGCCTCGGGGGGGTCACAGATACGCAGTATTTT. Residues: CASSLGGVTDTQYF. Variable domain in full (rest from reference TRBV5-5 and TRBJ2-3): DAGVTQSPTHLIKTRGQQVTLRCSPISGHKSVSWYQQVLGQGPQFIFQYYEKEERGRGNFPDRFSARQFPNYSSELNVNALLLGDSALYLCASSLGGVTDTQYFGPGTRLTVL.